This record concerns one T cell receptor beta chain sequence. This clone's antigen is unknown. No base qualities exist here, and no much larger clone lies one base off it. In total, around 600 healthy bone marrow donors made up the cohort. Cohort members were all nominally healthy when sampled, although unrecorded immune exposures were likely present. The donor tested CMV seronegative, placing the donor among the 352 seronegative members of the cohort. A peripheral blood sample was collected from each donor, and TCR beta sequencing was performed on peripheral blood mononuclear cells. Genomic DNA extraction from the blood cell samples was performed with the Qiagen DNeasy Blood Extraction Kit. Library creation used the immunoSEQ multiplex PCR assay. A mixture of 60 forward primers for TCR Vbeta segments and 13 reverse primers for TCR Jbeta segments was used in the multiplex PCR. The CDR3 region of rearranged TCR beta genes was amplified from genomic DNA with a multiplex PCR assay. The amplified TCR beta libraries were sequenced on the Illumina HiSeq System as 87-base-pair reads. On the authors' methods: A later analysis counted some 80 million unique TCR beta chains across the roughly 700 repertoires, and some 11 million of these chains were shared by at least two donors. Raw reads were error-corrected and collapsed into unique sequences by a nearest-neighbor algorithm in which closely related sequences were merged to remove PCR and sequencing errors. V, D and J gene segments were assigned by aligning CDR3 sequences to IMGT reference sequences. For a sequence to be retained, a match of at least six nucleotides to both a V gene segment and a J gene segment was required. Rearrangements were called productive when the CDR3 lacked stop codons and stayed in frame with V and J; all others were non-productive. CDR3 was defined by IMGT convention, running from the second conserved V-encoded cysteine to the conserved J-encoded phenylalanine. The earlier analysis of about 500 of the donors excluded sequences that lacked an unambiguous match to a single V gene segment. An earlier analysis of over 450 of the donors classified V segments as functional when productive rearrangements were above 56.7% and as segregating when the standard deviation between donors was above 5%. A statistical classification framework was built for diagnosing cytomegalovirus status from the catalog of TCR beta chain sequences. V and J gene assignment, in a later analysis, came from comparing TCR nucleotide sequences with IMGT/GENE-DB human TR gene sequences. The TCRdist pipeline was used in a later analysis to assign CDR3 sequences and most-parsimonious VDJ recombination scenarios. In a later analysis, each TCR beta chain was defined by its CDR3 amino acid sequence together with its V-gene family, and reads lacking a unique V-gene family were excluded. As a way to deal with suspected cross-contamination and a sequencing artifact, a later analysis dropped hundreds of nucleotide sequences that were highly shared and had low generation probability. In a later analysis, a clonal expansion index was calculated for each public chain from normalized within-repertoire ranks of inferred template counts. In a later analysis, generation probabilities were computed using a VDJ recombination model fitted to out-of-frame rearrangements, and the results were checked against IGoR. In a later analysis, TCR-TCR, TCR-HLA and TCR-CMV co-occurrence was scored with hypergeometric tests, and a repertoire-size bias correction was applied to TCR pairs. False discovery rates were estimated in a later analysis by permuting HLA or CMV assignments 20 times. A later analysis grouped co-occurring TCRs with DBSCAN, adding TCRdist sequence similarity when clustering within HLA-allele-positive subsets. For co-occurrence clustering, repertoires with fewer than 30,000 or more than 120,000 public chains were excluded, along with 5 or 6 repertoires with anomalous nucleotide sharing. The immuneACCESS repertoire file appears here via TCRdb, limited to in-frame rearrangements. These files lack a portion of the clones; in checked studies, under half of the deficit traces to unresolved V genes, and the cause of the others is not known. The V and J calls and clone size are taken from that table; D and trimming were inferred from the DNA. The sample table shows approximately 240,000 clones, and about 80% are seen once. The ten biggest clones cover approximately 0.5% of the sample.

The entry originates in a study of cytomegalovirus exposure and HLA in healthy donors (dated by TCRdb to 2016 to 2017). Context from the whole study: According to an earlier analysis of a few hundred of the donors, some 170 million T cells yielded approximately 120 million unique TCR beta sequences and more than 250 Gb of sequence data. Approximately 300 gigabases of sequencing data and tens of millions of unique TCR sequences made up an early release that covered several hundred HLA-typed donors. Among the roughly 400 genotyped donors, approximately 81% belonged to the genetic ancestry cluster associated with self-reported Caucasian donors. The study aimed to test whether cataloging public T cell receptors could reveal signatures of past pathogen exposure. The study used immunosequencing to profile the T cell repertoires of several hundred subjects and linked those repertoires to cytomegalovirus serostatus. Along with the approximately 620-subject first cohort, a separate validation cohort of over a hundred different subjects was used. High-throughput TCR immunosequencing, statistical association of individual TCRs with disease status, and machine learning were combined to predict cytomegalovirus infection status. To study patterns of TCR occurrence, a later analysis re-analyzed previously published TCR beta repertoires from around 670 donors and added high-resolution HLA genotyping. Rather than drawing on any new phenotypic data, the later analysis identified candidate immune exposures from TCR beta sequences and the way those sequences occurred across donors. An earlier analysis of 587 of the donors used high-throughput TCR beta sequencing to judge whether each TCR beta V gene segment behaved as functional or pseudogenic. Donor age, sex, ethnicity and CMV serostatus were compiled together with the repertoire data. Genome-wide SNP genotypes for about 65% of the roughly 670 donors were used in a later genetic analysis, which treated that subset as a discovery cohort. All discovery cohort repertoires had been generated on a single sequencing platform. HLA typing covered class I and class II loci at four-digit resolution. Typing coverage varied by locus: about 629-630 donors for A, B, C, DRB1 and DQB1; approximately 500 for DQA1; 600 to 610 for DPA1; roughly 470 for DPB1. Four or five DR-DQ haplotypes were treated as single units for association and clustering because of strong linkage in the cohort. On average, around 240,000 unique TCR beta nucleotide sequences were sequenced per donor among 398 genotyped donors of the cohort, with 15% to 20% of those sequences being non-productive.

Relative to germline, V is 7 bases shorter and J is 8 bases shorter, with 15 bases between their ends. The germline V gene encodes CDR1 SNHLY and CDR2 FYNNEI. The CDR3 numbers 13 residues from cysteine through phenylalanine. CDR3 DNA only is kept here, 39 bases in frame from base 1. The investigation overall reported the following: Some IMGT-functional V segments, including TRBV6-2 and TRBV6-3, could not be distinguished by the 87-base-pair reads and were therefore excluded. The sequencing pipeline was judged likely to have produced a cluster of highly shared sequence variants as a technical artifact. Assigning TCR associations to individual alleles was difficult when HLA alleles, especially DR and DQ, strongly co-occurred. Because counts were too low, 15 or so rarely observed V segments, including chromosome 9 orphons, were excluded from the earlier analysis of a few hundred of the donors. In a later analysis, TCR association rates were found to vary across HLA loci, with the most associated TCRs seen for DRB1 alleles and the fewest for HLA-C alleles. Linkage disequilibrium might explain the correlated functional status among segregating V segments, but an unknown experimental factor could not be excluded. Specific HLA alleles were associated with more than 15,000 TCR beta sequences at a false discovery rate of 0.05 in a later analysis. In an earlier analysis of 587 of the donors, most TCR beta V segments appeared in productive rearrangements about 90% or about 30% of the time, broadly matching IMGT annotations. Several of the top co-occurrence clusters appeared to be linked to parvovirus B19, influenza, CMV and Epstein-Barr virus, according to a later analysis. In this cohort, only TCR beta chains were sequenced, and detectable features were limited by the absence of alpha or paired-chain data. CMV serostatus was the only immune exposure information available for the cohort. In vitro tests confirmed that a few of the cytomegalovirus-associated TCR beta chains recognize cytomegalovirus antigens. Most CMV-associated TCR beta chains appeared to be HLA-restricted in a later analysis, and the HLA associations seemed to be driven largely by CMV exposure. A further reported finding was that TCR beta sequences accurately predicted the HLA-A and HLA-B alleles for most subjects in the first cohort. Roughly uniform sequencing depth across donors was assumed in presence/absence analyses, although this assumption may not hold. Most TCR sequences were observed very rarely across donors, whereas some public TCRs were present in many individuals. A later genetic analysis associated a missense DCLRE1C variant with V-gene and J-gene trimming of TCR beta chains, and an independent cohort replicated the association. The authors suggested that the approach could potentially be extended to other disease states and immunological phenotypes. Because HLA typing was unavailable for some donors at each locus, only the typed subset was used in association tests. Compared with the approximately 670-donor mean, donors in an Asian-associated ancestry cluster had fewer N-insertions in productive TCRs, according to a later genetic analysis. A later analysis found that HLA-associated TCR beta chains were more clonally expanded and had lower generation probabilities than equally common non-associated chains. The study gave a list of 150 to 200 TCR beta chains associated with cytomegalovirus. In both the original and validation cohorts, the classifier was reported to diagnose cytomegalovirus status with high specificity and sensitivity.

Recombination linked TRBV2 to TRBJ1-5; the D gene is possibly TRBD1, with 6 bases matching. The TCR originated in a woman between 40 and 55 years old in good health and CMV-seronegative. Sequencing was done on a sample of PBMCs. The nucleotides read TGTGCCAGCACCCGGACAGCCGGCGAGCCCCAGCATTTT. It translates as CASTRTAGEPQHF.